This T cell receptor (beta chain) originates from a study of OX40 agonist ivuxolimab in advanced cancers. In the study overall: The costimulatory receptor OX40 (CD134) was targeted by ivuxolimab, a fully human IgG2 agonistic monoclonal antibody. Intravenous ivuxolimab was administered to patients every 2 weeks at six dose levels: 0.01, 0.1, 0.3, 1.5, 3 and 10 mg/kg. Of the approximately 50 dose-escalation patients, hepatocellular carcinoma was present in roughly 19, melanoma in around 15, renal cell carcinoma in 9 and head and neck cancer in 9. In the dose-escalation cohort, roughly four fifths of patients were male, and the mean age was approximately 55 years, with a range of about 20 to 79. Prior anti-PD-1, anti-PD-L1 or anti-CTLA-4 therapy was permitted, and checkpoint inhibitors had been received by 30% to 40% of dose-escalation patients. Three dose-escalation patients achieved partial responses, one with hepatocellular carcinoma and two with cutaneous melanoma. The purpose of peripheral TCRbeta sequencing was to test whether ivuxolimab changed TCR sequence diversity and led to clonal T-cell expansion. The paper covers the monotherapy dose-escalation part of the phase I ivuxolimab trial, which included N ≈ 52 patients. The paper as a whole reports these results and caveats: After ivuxolimab, CD8+ T cells had more expanded clones than CD4+ T cells on average. Low levels of normalized T-cell clonal expansion were also seen in some patients who did not respond. Which antigens the clonally expanded peripheral T cells were specific for was not determined. At doses of 0.1 to 3.0 mg/kg, clonal expansion of both CD4+ and CD8+ blood T cells was observed from baseline to week 6. In the 0.1-3.0 mg/kg groups, partial responders were among the patients with the lowest normalized peripheral clonal expansion, particularly in CD8+ T cells.

Details on this clone: No antigen is known for it. Base qualities are not at hand, and no much larger clone is one base apart.

Patients with a history of autoimmune disease or receiving systemic immunosuppression were excluded from the trial. Peripheral blood for TCR sequencing was drawn from every dose cohort at baseline, at cycle 4 day 1 and at cycle 7 day 1. Samples came from an open-label, multicenter, first-in-human phase I dose-escalation trial of ivuxolimab. Adults with locally advanced or metastatic head and neck squamous cell, hepatocellular, melanoma or renal cell carcinoma were enrolled in the trial. Before TCR sequencing, CD4+ T cells and CD8+ T cells were sorted from peripheral blood as separate populations. For sequencing of the TCRbeta CDR3 region, genomic DNA was extracted from the sorted cells. The immunoSEQ Assay was used to sequence the TCRbeta CDR3 regions. TCRdb carries this immuneACCESS record with in-frame sequences only. Its versions omit some clonotypes, under half of them owing to an unresolved V gene in the studies checked, with the rest unexplained. The sample table holds more than 50,000 clones, of which roughly four fifths were seen once. The top ten clonotypes cover about 0.69% of the sample.

The sequence was collected from an adult with an advanced solid tumor such as melanoma, head and neck, liver or kidney cancer. Here the sequenced sample was CD4+ or CD8+ T cells sorted from blood, taken in a trial of the OX40 agonist ivuxolimab.

The nucleotide sequence reads as follows: TGTGCCAGCAGCAAAGCGCGCCGGGACAGGCAGCAAGAGACCCAGTACTTC. This encodes CASSKARRDRQQETQYF. The chain is assembled from TRBV21-1 and TRBJ2-5; TRBD1 is the table's D call and was not checked against the DNA. TRBV21-1 constitutes a pseudogene. The cysteine opens and the phenylalanine closes a CDR3 of 17 amino acids. Only the CDR3 part of the read is kept: 51 bases, read in frame from the first base.